This passage covers 29 T cell receptor beta chains from one sample sequenced in a study of regulatory T cells in long-lasting Graves disease. Building the TCR beta libraries relied on iRepertoire HTBI primers, and CDR3 regions underwent Arm-PCR. TCRdb reprocessed the multiplex PCR reads with MiXCR, giving one entry per CDR3 protein. The table has hundreds of thousands of distinct CDR3 sequences, about 16% seen once; the top ten hold roughly 25%. Time point meaning: newly diagnosed GD, antithyroid drugs for less than 3 months. Construction of the TCR library relied on RNA isolated from PBMCs. These data were also filed under a second study, of T cells in Graves' hyperthyroidism and ophthalmopathy.

Specimen: peripheral blood mononuclear cells (PBMCs), collected at new diagnosis, from a patient treated with antithyroid drugs. These receptors were collected from a woman aged 35-65 years with Graves disease.

The chain carries TRBV7-9 and TRBJ1-2, with TRBD1 as a possible D gene (5 bases). CDR1 is SEHNR and CDR2 is FQNEAQ in the germline V gene (reference sequence). The CDR3 covers 16 residues. Trimming removed 5 bases from V and 3 bases from J, with 19 bases in between. CDR3: CASSPAGTVGDYGYTF. For the CDR3, the DNA is TGTGCCAGCAGCCCCGCTGGTACGGTGGGGGACTATGGCTACACCTTC. The full variable domain, completed using reference TRBV7-9 and TRBJ1-2, is DTGVSQNPRHKITKRGQNVTFRCDPISEHNRLYWYRQTLGQGPEFLTYFQNEAQLEKSRLLSDRFSAERPKGSFSTLEIQRTEQGDSAMYLCASSPAGTVGDYGYTFGSGTRLTVV.

V is TRBV9 and J is TRBJ2-7; tentatively, D is TRBD1 or TRBD2 (6 bases each). Germline V gene data show CDR1 as SGDLS and CDR2 as YYNGEE. The V gene lost 0 bases and the J gene lost 0 bases, with 22 bases spanning the gap. The CDR3 totals 19 residues. CDR3 sequence reads: CASSVALGGPYESSYEQYF. The CDR3 DNA follows: TGTGCCAGCAGCGTAGCGTTGGGGGGCCCCTACGAGAGCTCCTACGAGCAGTACTTC.

This clonotype was observed many times. The chain recombines TRBV18 with TRBJ2-5, with unresolved D. Germline lookup yields CDR1 KGHSH and CDR2 LQKENI. The CDR3 covers 13 residues. Deletions cut 3 bases from V and 5 bases from J, with 10 bases between. The CDR3, as DNA: TGTGCCAGCTCACCCCTGGAGTGGGAGACCCAGTACTTC. This sequence encodes CASSPLEWETQYF.

This clonotype is a singleton in its sample. This may stem from a read error, because a much larger clone lies one nucleotide away. The rearrangement joins TRBV5-1 to TRBJ2-3; 7 positions match TRBD1. Unmatched junction bases numbered 3, after V lost 3 bases and J lost 2 bases. The CDR3 loop spans 14 amino acids. Germline assignment: CDR1 SGHRS and CDR2 YFSETQ. CDR3 in DNA: TGCGCCAGCAGCTCAGGACAGGACACAGATACGCAGTATTTT. The encoded protein is CASSSGQDTDTQYF.

In this sample, this clonotype turned up many times. V is TRBV2 and J is TRBJ2-5; 9 nucleotides line up with TRBD2. CDR1 and CDR2 from the germline V gene are SNHLY and FYNNEI. The junction had 6 bases not matched to a gene; V was cut back by 8 bases and J by 2 bases. This CDR3 is 14 amino acids long. Here the CDR3 DNA reads TGTGCCAGCGGGGGAGCGGGGGGACAAGAGACCCAGTACTTC. Protein sequence: CASGGAGGQETQYF. The variable domain in full, completed from reference TRBV2 and TRBJ2-5, reads EPEVTQTPSHQVTQMGQEVILRCVPISNHLYFYWYRQILGQKVEFLVSFYNNEISEKSEIFDDQFSVERPDGSNFTLKIRSTKLEDSAMYFCASGGAGGQETQYFGPGTRLLVL.

This sequence joins TRBV9 and TRBJ1-3; D is unresolved. V shed 3 bases and J shed 3 bases, with 16 bases lying between them. The CDR3 is 16 residues long. Germline lookup yields CDR1 SGDLS and CDR2 YYNGEE. The CDR3 region is CASSDLGGHDGNTIYF. The CDR3 nucleotides are TGTGCCAGCAGCGACTTGGGAGGTCATGATGGAAACACCATATATTTT.

This clonotype has ten or more counts. The rearrangement uses TRBV6-4 and TRBJ2-7; D is unclear. The CDR3 is made up of 12 amino acids. The germline V gene has CDR1 MRHNA and CDR2 SNTAGT. Trimming cost V 5 bases and J 6 bases, with 11 bases left between them. CDR3: CASSPSSSEQYF. The CDR3 DNA reads TGTGCCAGCAGTCCCTCCAGTAGCGAGCAGTACTTC.

This clonotype was seen at least ten times. J is TRBJ1-2 and V is TRBV28, with D unresolved. From germline, CDR1 is MDHEN and CDR2 SYDVKM. This CDR3 spans 14 amino acids. The V end was cut by 6 bases, the J end by 0 bases, with 11 bases between. In nucleotides, the CDR3 is TGTGCCAGCAGCTCCCCGTTCGCTAACTATGGCTACACCTTC. Translation gives CASSSPFANYGYTF.

This clonotype has ten or more counts. Germline and junction disagree at one end, which may indicate a read error. V gene TRBV6-1 combines with J gene TRBJ1-2, with unresolved D. The CDR3 is 14 residues long. Germline values: CDR1 MNHNS, CDR2 SASEGT. In DNA, the CDR3 is TGCGCCAGCAGTGCGGCAGTTGGGGTGGATGGCTACACCTTC. It codes for CASSAAVGVDGYTF.

The chain recombines TRBV12-3 or TRBV12-4 with TRBJ2-7; D unclear. Trimming removed 5 bases at V and 3 bases at J, with 17 bases between. This CDR3 is built from 15 residues. The CDR3 DNA follows: TGTGCCAGCAGTAGGGAATTGACTCCTGTCTACGAGCAGTACTTC. Encoded protein: CASSRELTPVYEQYF.

Points on this clonotype: A much more abundant neighbour one base away suggests this may be a read error. Here the CDR3 DNA reads TGTGCCAGCAGTGCTCTAGGAGCAGTTATGAACACTGAAGCTTTCTTT. Encoded protein: CASSALGAVMNTEAFF. V is TRBV2 and J is TRBJ1-1; D unresolved. V was clipped by 4 bases and J by 0 bases, with 15 bases between them. This CDR3 is built from 16 residues. CDR1 is SNHLY, CDR2 FYNNEI, per germline.

This clonotype was found many times. This rearrangement joins TRBV2 to TRBJ2-1; possibly TRBD1 for D (5 bases). Trimming took off 6 bases at V and 0 bases at J, with 18 bases between the two ends. The germline CDR1 and CDR2 sequences are SNHLY and FYNNEI. CDR3 size: 17 residues. The CDR3 protein is CASRVRGWGSSYNEQFF. DNA of the CDR3: TGTGCCAGCAGAGTTAGGGGATGGGGCAGCTCCTACAATGAGCAGTTCTTC. Full variable domain (remainder filled in from reference TRBV2 and TRBJ2-1): EPEVTQTPSHQVTQMGQEVILRCVPISNHLYFYWYRQILGQKVEFLVSFYNNEISEKSEIFDDQFSVERPDGSNFTLKIRSTKLEDSAMYFCASRVRGWGSSYNEQFFGPGTRLTVL.

The genes are TRBV5-1 and TRBJ1-3; D possibly corresponds to TRBD1 (5 bases). From germline, CDR1 is SGHRS and CDR2 YFSETQ. This CDR3 is built from 14 residues. The V end lost 7 bases, the J end lost 1 base, and 12 bases lay between the germline ends. CDR3 DNA: TGCGCCAGCTCAGAGGGGCGTTCTGGAAACACCATATATTTT. This encodes CASSEGRSGNTIYF. Full variable domain (outside the CDR3, taken from reference TRBV5-1 and TRBJ1-3): KAGVTQTPRYLIKTRGQQVTLSCSPISGHRSVSWYQQTPGQGLQFLFEYFSETQRNKGNFPGRFSGRQFSNSRSEMNVSTLELGDSALYLCASSEGRSGNTIYFGEGSWLTVV.

This clonotype has more than one count but fewer than ten. This sequence joins TRBV9 and TRBJ2-3; 8 nucleotides align to TRBD2. V lost 0 bases and J lost 2; bases outside the gene matches: 5. Germline V gives CDR1 SGDLS, CDR2 YYNGEE. The CDR3 totals 16 residues. In DNA form, the CDR3 reads TGTGCCAGCAGCGTAGGAGCGGGGGCCACCACAGATACGCAGTATTTT. Translating gives CASSVGAGATTDTQYF. Using reference TRBV9 and TRBJ2-3 for the parts outside the CDR3, the full variable domain is DSGVTQTPKHLITATGQRVTLRCSPRSGDLSVYWYQQSLDQGLQFLIQYYNGEERAKGNILERFSAQQFPDLHSELNLSSLELGDSALYFCASSVGAGATTDTQYFGPGTRLTVL.

The sample holds a few counts of this clonotype. The chain recombines TRBV7-9 with TRBJ1-2; D is undetermined. V dropped 5 bases and J dropped 6 bases, with 10 bases sitting between them. CDR1 is SEHNR and CDR2 is FQNEAQ in the germline V gene (reference sequence). This CDR3 is built from 12 residues. The DNA of the CDR3 is TGTGCCAGCAGCCCCTCGCTCGATGGCTACACCTTC. This codes for CASSPSLDGYTF. Complete variable domain (other parts from reference TRBV7-9 and TRBJ1-2): DTGVSQNPRHKITKRGQNVTFRCDPISEHNRLYWYRQTLGQGPEFLTYFQNEAQLEKSRLLSDRFSAERPKGSFSTLEIQRTEQGDSAMYLCASSPSLDGYTFGSGTRLTVV.

V is TRBV7-8 and J is TRBJ1-3; unclear D gene. The V end was cut by 1 base, the J end by 4 bases, with 8 bases between. Germline assignment: CDR1 SGHVS and CDR2 FQNEAQ. The CDR3 consists of 14 residues. The CDR3 bases are TGTGCCAGCAGCTTAGGAACAGTCGGAAACACCATATATTTT. Protein product: CASSLGTVGNTIYF.

This clonotype has a handful of counts. V is TRBV29-1 and J is TRBJ1-1; D is unclear. Deletions cut 7 bases from V and 3 bases from J, with 15 bases between. Germline lookup yields CDR1 SQVTM and CDR2 ANQGSEA. The CDR3 contains 13 residues. The CDR3 loop reads CSARALLDTEAFF. CDR3 coding DNA: TGCAGCGCTCGGGCCCTCCTGGACACTGAAGCTTTCTTT.

The chain combines TRBV12-3 or TRBV12-4 with TRBJ1-3, with 8 bases that match TRBD1. Trimming at V came to 5 bases and at J to 0 bases, leaving 6 bases not matched to a gene. The CDR3 has 16 amino acids. The CDR3 protein is CASSGDRSFSGNTIYF. CDR3 DNA sequence: TGTGCCAGCAGTGGGGACAGGTCCTTCTCTGGAAACACCATATATTTT.

The sample holds many counts of this clonotype. V gene TRBV7-9 combines with J gene TRBJ1-4; TRBD1 agrees at 11 bases. Germline CDR1 SEHNR, CDR2 FQNEAQ (reference sequence). V lost 5 bases, J lost 2 bases, and 1 base stayed unmatched. The CDR3 is 15 amino acids. As DNA, the CDR3 is TGTGCCAGCAGCCGGGACAGGGGGACTAATGAAAAACTGTTTTTT. Its protein is CASSRDRGTNEKLFF.

This clonotype was seen many times. V gene TRBV5-1 combines with J gene TRBJ1-1; D uncertain. Germline V gives CDR1 SGHRS, CDR2 YFSETQ. The germline V and J ends were trimmed by 0 bases and 4 bases, with 10 bases remaining between them. The CDR3 spans 14 residues. CDR3 protein: CASSLAPEGTEAFF. The CDR3 DNA is TGCGCCAGCAGCTTGGCCCCCGAGGGCACTGAAGCTTTCTTT.

This clonotype was observed many times. The chain employs TRBV11-2 and TRBJ1-6; 11 positions agree with TRBD1. After removal of 6 bases from V and 9 bases from J, the junction contained 13 bases not matched to a gene. The CDR3 totals 17 residues. From germline, CDR1 is SGHAT and CDR2 FQNNGV. CDR3: CASSIPPTGQGGSPLHF. The CDR3 DNA reads as TGTGCCAGCAGTATACCACCGACGGGACAGGGGGGTTCACCCCTCCACTTT.

The rearrangement uses TRBV29-1 and TRBJ2-3, with D perhaps matching TRBD1 (6 bases). Germline loops: CDR1 SQVTM, CDR2 ANQGSEA. The CDR3 consists of 12 residues. V was pared by 7 bases and J by 11 bases, with 19 bases between. The CDR3 DNA reads TGCAGCGCCCTACCGCCAGGGGCCCTGCAGTATTTT. Protein: CSALPPGALQYF.

The rearrangement links TRBV2 to TRBJ2-6, with 7 bases that match TRBD1. After removal of 6 bases from V and 2 bases from J, the junction contained 4 bases not matched to a gene. This CDR3 contains 15 residues. Germline V gene lookup returns CDR1 SNHLY and CDR2 FYNNEI. CDR3 loop: CASRADRAGANVLTF. The CDR3 coding sequence is TGTGCCAGCAGGGCCGACAGGGCTGGGGCCAACGTCCTGACTTTC.

At least ten counts were recorded for this clonotype. This chain links TRBV2 with TRBJ1-6, with unresolved D. Germline V CDR1 and CDR2: SNHLY, FYNNEI. The CDR3 consists of 14 residues. Trimming shortened V by 3 bases and J by 8 bases, and 11 bases separated the two germline ends. Here the CDR3 reads CASSELDVDSPLHF. In DNA, the CDR3 is TGTGCCAGCAGTGAGTTGGACGTGGATTCACCCCTCCACTTT.

This clonotype was detected many times. This CDR3 is CSASRVGQPQHF. The CDR3 region has the DNA TGCAGTGCTAGCAGGGTTGGTCAGCCCCAGCATTTT. The chain joins TRBV20-1 to TRBJ1-5, with a tentative D call TRBD1 (5 bases). The CDR3 totals 12 residues. The V end lost 3 bases, the J end lost 6 bases, and 9 bases lay between the germline ends. Looked up from germline, CDR1 is DFQATT and CDR2 is SNEGSKA (reference sequence).

This clonotype was picked up many times. The rearrangement links TRBV2 to TRBJ2-2; D tentatively fits TRBD1 or TRBD2 (5 bases each). This CDR3 is 14 amino acids long. The germline V and J ends were trimmed by 6 bases and 6 bases, with 14 bases remaining between them. Germline V gene data show CDR1 as SNHLY and CDR2 as FYNNEI. This CDR3 is CASSRDRDAGELFF. CDR3 sequence (DNA): TGTGCCAGCAGCCGGGACCGGGACGCCGGGGAGCTGTTTTTT.

This clonotype has a handful of counts. The chain combines TRBV5-4 with TRBJ2-5, with 11 bases that match TRBD2. The CDR3 covers 17 residues. Germline-derived CDR1 and CDR2 are SGHNT and YYREEE (reference sequence). V shed 3 bases and J 1 base; nucleotides not matched to a gene: 8. CDR3 sequence reads: CASSSITSGGFQETQYF. CDR3 nucleotides: TGTGCCAGCAGCTCCATCACTAGCGGGGGCTTCCAAGAGACCCAGTACTTC.

The V and J genes are TRBV6-4 and TRBJ2-3, with D possibly being TRBD1 (5 bases). Trimming shortened V by 4 bases and J by 8 bases, and 13 bases separated the two germline ends. This CDR3 comprises 13 residues. CDR1 and CDR2 from the germline V gene are MRHNA and SNTAGT. CDR3 region: CASSAPQGGTQYF. In DNA, the CDR3 is TGTGCCAGCAGTGCCCCCCAGGGTGGTACGCAGTATTTT.

In its sample, this clonotype was seen a few times. V gene TRBV6-1 combines with J gene TRBJ2-1; 14 nucleotides match TRBD2. The germline V gene has CDR1 MNHNS and CDR2 SASEGT. There are 17 residues in the CDR3. The V and J ends lost 7 bases and 1 base, in that order; junction bases with no gene match: 6. The CDR3 bases are TGTGCCAGCAACGGACTAGCGGGGGGCGGGTCCTACAATGAGCAGTTCTTC. The encoded protein is CASNGLAGGGSYNEQFF.